The 14 T cell receptor beta chains below come from one sample, sequenced in a study of cytomegalovirus exposure and HLA in healthy donors. The PCR made use of 60 Vbeta and 13 Jbeta primers. Measured with immunoSEQ multiplex PCR; TCRdb has only the in-frame clones, and not every one. The repertoire holds 100,000 to 140,000 clones, with about three quarters as singletons. Sequencing input: PBMCs. Receptor source: a man aged 25 to 40 in good health and CMV-seronegative.

This clone was detected once. The chain carries TRBV5-4 and TRBJ1-6; D gene uncertain. The CDR3 has 18 amino acids. V was cut by 4 bases and J by 0 bases, with 17 bases left in between. Germline V CDR1 and CDR2: SGHNT, YYREEE (reference sequence). In DNA form, the CDR3 reads TGTGCCAGCAGCCCGACCGGCGGGTTTAGCTCCTATAATTCACCCCTCCACTTT. As protein: CASSPTGGFSSYNSPLHF.

The chain uses TRBV5-6 and TRBJ2-3, with 16 bases that match TRBD2. J was trimmed by 0 bases and V by 2 bases; bases with no gene match: 6. The germline CDR1 and CDR2 sequences are SGHDT and YYEEEE. The CDR3 sequence is 19 residues long. The CDR3 sequence is CASSFPGTSGGASTDTQYF. For the CDR3, the DNA is TGTGCCAGCAGCTTCCCCGGGACTAGCGGGGGGGCCAGCACAGATACGCAGTATTTT.

The chain is built from TRBV6-6 and TRBJ2-3; 10 positions agree with TRBD1. V shed 7 bases and J 8 bases; nucleotides not matched to a gene: 9. The CDR3 runs to 14 residues. Germline V gene lookup returns CDR1 MNHNY and CDR2 SVGAGI (reference sequence). DNA for the CDR3: TGTGCCAGCACCCGGACAGGGGGAGAGGCTACGCAGTATTTT. It codes for CASTRTGGEATQYF.

The J gene is TRBJ1-2, the V gene TRBV29-1; a possible D gene is TRBD1 (6 bases). The V gene's germline CDR1 is SQVTM and CDR2 ANQGSEA. V gave up 0 bases and J gave up 8 bases, with 16 bases separating them. The CDR3 has 14 residues. The CDR3 DNA follows: TGCAGCGTTGAAGATTGGGGGCAGGGGAGCGGCTACACCTTC. As protein: CSVEDWGQGSGYTF.

The rearrangement links TRBV14 to TRBJ1-3, with 8 bases that match TRBD1. Germline CDR1 reads SGHDN; CDR2 reads FVKESK. The CDR3 extends over 16 amino acids. The V gene end was trimmed by 3 bases and the J gene end by 4 bases; junction bases not matched to a gene: 8. CDR3 residues: CASSQRATGVGNTIYF. The CDR3 nucleotides read TGTGCCAGCAGCCAGCGAGCGACAGGGGTCGGAAACACCATATATTTT.

The V gene is TRBV28, the J gene TRBJ1-2; TRBD1 matches at 7 bases. V lost 8 bases and J lost 6; bases outside the gene matches: 12. The CDR3 is 14 amino acids. CDR1 is MDHEN, CDR2 SYDVKM, per germline. The CDR3 coding sequence is TGTGCCAGCTGGGAAGAGGGGGCCTTAGATGGCTACACCTTC. It encodes CASWEEGALDGYTF.

This chain connects TRBV30 to TRBJ2-7; TRBD2 agrees at 7 bases. The CDR3 totals 14 residues. Germline V lookup: CDR1 GTSNPN, CDR2 SVGIG (reference sequence). Trimming cost V 0 bases and J 6 bases; bases outside gene matches: 8. The CDR3 loop reads CAWSVLGREGEQYF. The CDR3 DNA reads TGTGCCTGGAGTGTACTGGGCAGGGAGGGCGAGCAGTACTTC.

The chain is built from TRBV10-1 and TRBJ2-3; 9 bases line up with TRBD1. Germline V gene lookup returns CDR1 WNHNN and CDR2 SYGVQD (reference sequence). This CDR3 comprises 12 residues. With 6 bases clipped from V and 6 bases from J, the junction kept 1 base outside the gene matches. CDR3 loop: CASRGQGDTQYF. In DNA, the CDR3 is TGCGCCAGCAGAGGACAGGGGGATACGCAGTATTTT.

This clone was counted a few times. The chain employs TRBV9 and TRBJ1-1; 7 positions match TRBD1. The germline V gene encodes CDR1 SGDLS and CDR2 YYNGEE. This CDR3 has 15 amino acids. Trimming at V came to 0 bases and at J to 4 bases, leaving 6 bases not matched to a gene. CDR3 DNA: TGTGCCAGCAGCGTAGCAACAGGGGTTGGCACTGAAGCTTTCTTT. Encoded protein: CASSVATGVGTEAFF.

The V gene is TRBV5-1, the J gene TRBJ2-3, with 7 bases that match TRBD2. With V trimmed by 4 bases and J by 0 bases, 8 bases remained unmatched. Looked up from germline, CDR1 is SGHRS and CDR2 is YFSETQ. The CDR3 is 16 residues long. CDR3 DNA sequence: TGCGCCAGCAGCGTTCCTACTAGCGAGAGCACAGATACGCAGTATTTT. Translated: CASSVPTSESTDTQYF.

The gene calls are TRBV5-4 and TRBJ1-2, with 8 nucleotides matching TRBD1. This CDR3 has 14 residues. V shed 3 bases and J 4 bases; nucleotides not matched to a gene: 5. The germline CDR1 and CDR2 sequences are SGHNT and YYREEE (reference sequence). The CDR3 loop reads CASSSSTGVYGYTF. The CDR3 DNA reads as TGTGCCAGCAGCTCTTCGACAGGGGTCTATGGCTACACCTTC.

The rearrangement uses TRBV30 and TRBJ2-3, with D possibly matching TRBD2 (5 bases). Germline V CDR1 and CDR2: GTSNPN, SVGIG (reference sequence). Trimming stripped 4 bases from V and 0 bases from J, with 8 bases between. The length of the CDR3 is 13 residues. DNA for the CDR3: TGTGCCTGGACCAGGACTAGCACAGATACGCAGTATTTT. Translation: CAWTRTSTDTQYF.

The J gene is TRBJ2-3, the V gene TRBV19; 8 bases map to TRBD2. The trim removed 8 bases at V and 4 bases at J, leaving 11 bases unmatched. The CDR3 is 15 residues long. Germline V gene sequence: CDR1 LNHDA, CDR2 SQIVND (reference sequence). The CDR3 nucleotides read TGTGCCAGTTCCCCCGGGACTAGGATTTCAGATACGCAGTATTTT. This gives the protein CASSPGTRISDTQYF.

J is TRBJ2-1 and V is TRBV19; 8 bases fit TRBD2. Germline assignment: CDR1 LNHDA and CDR2 SQIVND (reference sequence). The CDR3 covers 15 residues. V lost 7 bases and J lost 6; bases outside the gene matches: 11. The chain's CDR3 is CASTPSGGPVNEQFF. The CDR3 DNA follows: TGTGCCAGTACTCCTTCGGGGGGGCCTGTCAATGAGCAGTTCTTC.